This paragraph reports one T cell receptor (beta chain). This CDR3 contains 16 residues. Germline V gene lookup returns CDR1 KGHSH and CDR2 LQKENI. V dropped 4 bases and J dropped 3; count of bases not matched to a gene: 11. Via MiXCR, TCRdb re-called the 5' RACE reads, giving one row per CDR3 protein. The sample includes some 310,000 distinct CDR3 sequences, around 20% of them seen just once. The data belong to a study of T-cell memory formation after mild COVID-19. The V gene is TRBV18, the J gene TRBJ1-1, with TRBD1 identical over 7 bases. Sequencing was carried out using PBMCs or a T cell subset sorted from them (not recorded which). The receptor was isolated from a man between 18 and 35 years old who had mild COVID-19 (a few samples of this study predate the infection). Cell type and time point are not known. The CDR3 is CASSRPGAGGHTEAFF. The CDR3 DNA reads as TGTGCCAGCTCACGACCGGGAGCAGGGGGGCACACTGAAGCTTTCTTT.